A single TCR beta chain is shown here with its context. This clone has only a few counts. It has no known antigen specificity. Base qualities are not provided; no much larger clone lies one nucleotide away. These data are taken from a study of T cell responses to AZD1222 COVID-19 vaccine (TCRdb year 2021). As for the study more broadly: A total of about 250 trial participants underwent TCR sequencing, of whom under 220 had received two doses of AZD1222 and some 25 had received two doses of the MenACWY control vaccine. Enrollment into the trials was organized by age into subgroups of 18-55, 56-69 and 70-plus years, and those subgroups contained 148, 28 and 57 TCR-sequenced participants, respectively. What the authors observed across the whole study: The whole spike protein was spanned by vaccine-associated CD4 TCRs, and dominant responses were seen in regions 160-218 and 743-854. Because no day 14 peak-response samples were available, repertoires were characterized only after the peak T cell response. In the small 56-69-year group, the increase in depth fell short of significance, most likely because of low power. Participants were mostly white British and included more females than males, and it was suggested by the authors that clonal diversity may have been underestimated. Conclusions about previously exposed vaccinees were limited because only a handful of AZD1222 recipients were SARS-CoV-2 seropositive at baseline. Epitopes outside the regions mutated in the B.1.351 and B.1.1.7 variants were reportedly recognized by nearly half of the unique spike-specific TCRs. After two AZD1222 doses, spike-specific TCR breadth and depth were significantly higher than at day 0 and than in MenACWY recipients.

The CDR3 regions of human TCRbeta chains were subjected to immunosequencing. In the original analysis: Repertoire TCRs were matched against a reference library of SARS-CoV-2-specific TCRs generated with the MIRA antigen-specificity platform. Breadth meant the fraction of unique TCRs that were SARS-CoV-2-associated, whereas depth meant the fraction of total T cells that were SARS-CoV-2-associated. Each spike-specific TCR was assigned to its reactive spike region and to a CD4 or CD8 class using the MIRA data. Log10-transformed breadth and depth values were compared by one-way ANOVA with Sidak's multiple comparisons tests. Not all clones reach the TCRdb copy of this immuneACCESS table, which keeps in-frame sequences only. Checked studies attribute under half of the gap to unresolved V genes and leave the rest unexplained. Clonal size and the V and J genes are those of that table, whereas D and trimming came from the DNA. The sample contains about 140,000 clones, roughly 90% of them found a single time. In total, the top ten clones hold under 2% of the sample.

Via the germline V gene, CDR1 is ENHRY and CDR2 SYGVKD. The CDR3 numbers 13 residues from cysteine through phenylalanine. Just the 39-base CDR3 DNA is kept, in frame starting at base 1. Clipping removes 10 bases from V and 4 bases from J, with 9 as the unmatched junction base count. This specimen's time point label, interpreted: about 28 days (+/-7) after the second vaccine dose. Because spike-specific TCR depth and breadth did not differ between the two schedules, AZD1222 recipients who got a second dose at roughly 4 weeks were pooled with those who got a second dose at roughly 12 weeks. Vaccinee samples came from UK trials COV001 and COV002, including a single-blind randomized controlled phase 2/3 trial of AZD1222 (ChAdOx1 nCoV-19) in healthy adults. For TCRbeta chain sequencing, PBMC samples from trial participants were taken at day 0 and at day 28 after the second dose.

This specimen consisted of peripheral blood, obtained 28 days after the second AZD1222 dose. The receptor was isolated from an adult who received the AZD1222 COVID-19 vaccine. Recombination linked TRBV10-3 to TRBJ1-1; TRBD1 aligns with 7 central bases. The nucleotides read TGTGCCACCTCAGGGGGGTCCGGCACTGAAGCTTTCTTT. It translates to CATSGGSGTEAFF.